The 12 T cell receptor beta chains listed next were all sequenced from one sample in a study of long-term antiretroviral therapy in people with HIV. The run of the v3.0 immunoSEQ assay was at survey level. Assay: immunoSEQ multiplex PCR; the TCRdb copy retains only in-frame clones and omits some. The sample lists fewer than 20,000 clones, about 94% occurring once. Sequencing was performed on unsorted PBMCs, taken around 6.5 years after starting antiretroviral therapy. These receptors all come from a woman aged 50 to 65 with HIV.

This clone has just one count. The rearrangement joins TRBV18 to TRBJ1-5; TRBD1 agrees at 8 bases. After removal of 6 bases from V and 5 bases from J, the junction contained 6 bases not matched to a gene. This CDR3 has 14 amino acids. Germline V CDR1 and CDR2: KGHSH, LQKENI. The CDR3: CASSGTGDHQPQHF. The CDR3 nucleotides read TGTGCCAGCTCCGGGACAGGCGATCATCAGCCCCAGCATTTT.

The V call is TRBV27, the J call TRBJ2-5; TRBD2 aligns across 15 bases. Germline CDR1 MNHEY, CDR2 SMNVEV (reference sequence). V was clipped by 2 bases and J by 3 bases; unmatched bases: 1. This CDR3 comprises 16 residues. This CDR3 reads CASSLGLAGGKETQYF. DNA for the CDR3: TGTGCCAGCAGTTTAGGACTAGCGGGGGGGAAAGAGACCCAGTACTTC.

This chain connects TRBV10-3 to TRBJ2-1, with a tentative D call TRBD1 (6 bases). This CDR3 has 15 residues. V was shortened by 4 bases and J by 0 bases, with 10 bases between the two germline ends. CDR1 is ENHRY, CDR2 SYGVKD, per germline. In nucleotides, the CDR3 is TGTGCCATCAGTGGACGGGACACCTCCTACAATGAGCAGTTCTTC. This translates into CAISGRDTSYNEQFF.

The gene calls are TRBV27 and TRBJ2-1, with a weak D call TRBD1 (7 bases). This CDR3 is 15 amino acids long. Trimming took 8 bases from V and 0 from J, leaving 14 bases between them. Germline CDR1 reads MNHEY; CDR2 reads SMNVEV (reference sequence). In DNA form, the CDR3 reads TGTGCCAGCGGAGGGACAGATTACTCCTACAATGAGCAGTTCTTC. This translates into CASGGTDYSYNEQFF.

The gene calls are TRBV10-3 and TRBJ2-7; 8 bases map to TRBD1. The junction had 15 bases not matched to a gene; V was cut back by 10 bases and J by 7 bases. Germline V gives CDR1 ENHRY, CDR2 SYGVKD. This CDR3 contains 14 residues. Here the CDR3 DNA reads TGTGCCACTCAGCAGGGGGCACCGCAGGAGGAGCAGTACTTC. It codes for CATQQGAPQEEQYF.

CDR3 nucleotides: TGTGCCACTGGTTTGGGGACAGGGTACAACGAGCAGTACTTC. This gives the protein CATGLGTGYNEQYF. The rearrangement uses TRBV19 and TRBJ2-7; 9 bases map to TRBD1. The J segment lost 5 bases and the V segment lost 10 bases, leaving 12 bases of the junction unmatched. Germline V gene sequence: CDR1 LNHDA, CDR2 SQIVND (reference sequence). The CDR3 extends over 14 amino acids.

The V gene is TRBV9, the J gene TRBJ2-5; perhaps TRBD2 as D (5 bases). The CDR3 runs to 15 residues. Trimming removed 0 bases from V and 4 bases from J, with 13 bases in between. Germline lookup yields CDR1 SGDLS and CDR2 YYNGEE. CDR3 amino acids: CASSVVGGRGETQYF. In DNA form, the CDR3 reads TGTGCCAGCAGCGTAGTTGGCGGTCGGGGAGAGACCCAGTACTTC.

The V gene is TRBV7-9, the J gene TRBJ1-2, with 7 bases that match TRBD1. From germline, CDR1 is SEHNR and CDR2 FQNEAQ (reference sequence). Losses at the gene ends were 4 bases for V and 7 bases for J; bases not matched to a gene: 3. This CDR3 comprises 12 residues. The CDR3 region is CASSSTGTGYTF. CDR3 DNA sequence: TGTGCCAGCAGCTCGACAGGGACTGGCTACACCTTC.

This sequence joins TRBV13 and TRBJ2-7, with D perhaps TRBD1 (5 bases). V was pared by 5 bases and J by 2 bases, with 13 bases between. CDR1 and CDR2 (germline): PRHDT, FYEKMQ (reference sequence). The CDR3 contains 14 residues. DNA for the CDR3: TGTGCCAGCAGCAATAGGGGTACAACCTACGAGCAGTACTTC. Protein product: CASSNRGTTYEQYF.

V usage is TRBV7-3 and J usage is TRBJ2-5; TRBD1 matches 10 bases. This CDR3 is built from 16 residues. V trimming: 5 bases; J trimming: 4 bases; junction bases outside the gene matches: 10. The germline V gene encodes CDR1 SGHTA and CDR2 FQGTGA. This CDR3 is CASSRQGAGLGETQYF. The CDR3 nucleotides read TGTGCCAGCAGCAGACAGGGGGCCGGTTTGGGAGAGACCCAGTACTTC.

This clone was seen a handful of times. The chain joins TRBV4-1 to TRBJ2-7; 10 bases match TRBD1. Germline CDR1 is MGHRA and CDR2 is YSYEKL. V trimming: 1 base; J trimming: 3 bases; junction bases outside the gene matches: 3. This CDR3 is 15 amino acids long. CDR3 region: CASSQGRTGGYEQYF. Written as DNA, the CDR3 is TGCGCCAGCAGCCAAGGAAGGACAGGGGGCTACGAGCAGTACTTC.

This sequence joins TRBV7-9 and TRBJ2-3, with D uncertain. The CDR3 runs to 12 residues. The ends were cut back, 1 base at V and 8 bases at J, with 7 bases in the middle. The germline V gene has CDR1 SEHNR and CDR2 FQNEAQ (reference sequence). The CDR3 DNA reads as TGTGCCAGCAGCTTAGGGGCTGGTACGCAGTATTTT. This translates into CASSLGAGTQYF. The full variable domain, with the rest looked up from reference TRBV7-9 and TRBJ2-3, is DTGVSQNPRHKITKRGQNVTFRCDPISEHNRLYWYRQTLGQGPEFLTYFQNEAQLEKSRLLSDRFSAERPKGSFSTLEIQRTEQGDSAMYLCASSLGAGTQYFGPGTRLTVL.